This T cell receptor beta chain appears in the sequencing data of a study of CD8+ T cells in alopecia areata. Overall study: People stayed on tofacitinib for 6 to 18 months, then stopped the drug for 6 months.

Overall study results and limits: While patients received tofacitinib, many expanded lesional clones remained present in scalp and blood. In scalp, tofacitinib significantly decreased clonality and expanded CD8+ clones among the top 100.

Comment on this clone: Antigen specificity is unknown.

Trimming removed 4 bases from V and 7 bases from J; junction bases left unmatched: 3. CDR1 is SQVTM, CDR2 ANQGSEA, per germline. The CDR3 is 12 amino acids. Reverse transcribed after extraction, RNA yielded cDNA as the sequencing template. Sequenced by immunoSEQ multiplex PCR; TCRdb stores in-frame clones only, minus some. In the table there are fewer than 200,000 clones, roughly three fifths of which are singletons. Treatment in this sample: oral pan-JAK inhibitor, 5-10 mg twice daily. This chain connects TRBV29-1 to TRBJ1-2; the match to TRBD1 covers 10 bases. The specimen was CD8+ T cells sorted from blood, collected at week 24, from a patient treated with tofacitinib. The TCR comes from a human donor with alopecia areata. The CDR3 region is CSVGQGAFGYTF. In nucleotides, the CDR3 is TGCAGCGTTGGACAGGGGGCTTTTGGCTACACCTTC. Full variable domain (rest looked up from reference TRBV29-1 and TRBJ1-2): SAVISQKPSRDICQRGTSLTIQCQVDSQVTMMFWYRQQPGQSLTLIATANQGSEATYESGFVIDKFPISRPNLTFSTLTVSNMSPEDSSIYLCSVGQGAFGYTFGSGTRLTVV.